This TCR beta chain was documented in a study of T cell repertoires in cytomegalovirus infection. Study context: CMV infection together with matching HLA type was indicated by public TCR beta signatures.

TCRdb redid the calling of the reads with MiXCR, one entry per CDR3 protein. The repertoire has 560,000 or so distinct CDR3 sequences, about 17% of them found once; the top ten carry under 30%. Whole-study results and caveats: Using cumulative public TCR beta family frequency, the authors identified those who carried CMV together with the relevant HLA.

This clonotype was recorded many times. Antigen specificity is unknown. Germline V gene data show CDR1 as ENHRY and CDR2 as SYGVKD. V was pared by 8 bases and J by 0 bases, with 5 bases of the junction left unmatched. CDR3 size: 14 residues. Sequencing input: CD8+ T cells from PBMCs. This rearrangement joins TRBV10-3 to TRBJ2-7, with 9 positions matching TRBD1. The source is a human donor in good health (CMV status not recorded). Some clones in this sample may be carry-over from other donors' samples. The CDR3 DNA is TGTGCCATCTGGGACAGGGAGAACTCCTACGAGCAGTACTTC. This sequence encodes CAIWDRENSYEQYF.